Following are 14 T cell receptor beta chains from one sample sequenced in a study of blood T cell repertoires in COVID-19. Some clones are missing from TCRdb's copy, which holds only in-frame ones; the method was immunoSEQ multiplex PCR. The sample includes fewer than 300,000 clones, 82% seen only once; the top ten take 5%. The specimen was PBMCs or T cells enriched from blood (not recorded which). These receptors all stem from a man aged 35-49 years who had been exposed to COVID-19.

The chain recombines TRBV19 with TRBJ1-5; tentative D call: TRBD1 (6 bases). This CDR3 spans 14 amino acids. Trimming shortened V by 7 bases and J by 7 bases, and 17 bases separated the two germline ends. Germline values: CDR1 LNHDA, CDR2 SQIVND (reference sequence). The CDR3 region is CASKLRGKEQPQHF. The CDR3 DNA reads TGTGCCAGTAAGCTCAGGGGTAAGGAGCAGCCCCAGCATTTT.

The CDR3 here is CASSSGQGYGYTF. CDR3 coding DNA: TGTGCCAGCAGCTCCGGACAGGGCTATGGCTACACCTTC. The J gene is TRBJ1-2, the V gene TRBV11-3, with TRBD1 matching 8 bases. Looked up from germline, CDR1 is SGHNT and CDR2 is YENEEA. V lost 4 bases and J lost 4; bases outside the gene matches: 2. There are 13 residues in the CDR3. Looking up the rest from reference TRBV11-3 and TRBJ1-2 gives the full variable domain: EAGVVQSPRYKIIEKKQPVAFWCNPISGHNTLYWYLQNLGQGPELLIRYENEEAVDDSQLPKDRFSAERLKGVDSTLKIQPAELGDSAVYLCASSSGQGYGYTFGSGTRLTVV.

The chain carries TRBV6-5 and TRBJ2-1, with TRBD2 as a possible D gene (6 bases). The CDR3 is made up of 15 amino acids. V lost 6 bases and J lost 2, with 14 bases in between. Germline V gene sequence: CDR1 MNHEY, CDR2 SVGAGI. Written as DNA, the CDR3 is TGTGCCAGCAGGGGGGAGGTGCCGACCTACAATGAGCAGTTCTTC. It codes for CASRGEVPTYNEQFF.

The V call is TRBV12-3 or TRBV12-4, the J call TRBJ1-1, with 8 bases matching TRBD1. The CDR3 is 13 residues long. V shed 8 bases and J 7 bases; nucleotides not matched to a gene: 9. The CDR3 protein is CASGVGQGGEAFF. The CDR3 nucleotides read TGTGCCAGCGGGGTCGGACAGGGTGGTGAAGCTTTCTTT.

This clone has just a few counts. The chain uses TRBV27 and TRBJ1-1, with D perhaps TRBD1 (5 bases). V was pared by 9 bases and J by 0 bases, with 20 bases between. The CDR3 sequence is 16 residues long. CDR1 and CDR2 (germline): MNHEY, SMNVEV (reference sequence). The chain's CDR3 is CASFRLAGRMNTEAFF. Here the CDR3 DNA reads TGTGCCAGTTTCCGGCTGGCGGGACGGATGAACACTGAAGCTTTCTTT.

This rearrangement joins TRBV5-1 to TRBJ1-4, with 9 positions matching TRBD1. The length of the CDR3 is 14 residues. Germline loops: CDR1 SGHRS, CDR2 YFSETQ. V gave up 4 bases and J gave up 8 bases; unmatched junction bases: 6. CDR3 sequence: CASSVGQGKEKLFF. The CDR3 DNA follows: TGCGCCAGCAGCGTCGGACAGGGGAAGGAAAAACTGTTTTTT.

The chain has TRBV10-3 and TRBJ1-4, with a tentative D call TRBD1 (5 bases). V was clipped by 7 bases and J by 7 bases, with 13 bases between them. The germline CDR1 and CDR2 sequences are ENHRY and SYGVKD. This CDR3 region has 13 residues. The CDR3 loop reads CAITPGGGEKLFF. In DNA form, the CDR3 reads TGTGCCATCACTCCGGGGGGTGGTGAAAAACTGTTTTTT.

This clone showed up just once. The chain joins TRBV14 to TRBJ2-3; TRBD2 matches at 7 bases. Germline V gives CDR1 SGHDN, CDR2 FVKESK. The length of the CDR3 is 15 residues. Trimming removed 4 bases from V and 2 bases from J; junction bases left unmatched: 6. The CDR3, as DNA: TGTGCCAGCAGCCCCTTGCTAGCGGCCACAGATACGCAGTATTTT. Its translation: CASSPLLAATDTQYF.

This chain connects TRBV30 to TRBJ2-3, with D hard to call. Trimming stripped 6 bases from V and 1 base from J, with 14 bases between. There are 14 residues in the CDR3. CDR1 is GTSNPN and CDR2 is SVGIG in the germline V gene (reference sequence). The CDR3 DNA is TGTGCCTGCACGACGAACGGAGGCACAGATACGCAGTATTTT. Residues: CACTTNGGTDTQYF.

The chain links TRBV5-1 to TRBJ1-2, with TRBD1 as a possible D gene (6 bases). V was trimmed by 2 bases and J by 1 base, leaving 9 bases between them. CDR1 SGHRS and CDR2 YFSETQ come from the germline V gene. The CDR3 length is 14 residues. The CDR3 region is CASSFLQGNYGYTF. CDR3 in DNA: TGCGCCAGCAGCTTCTTACAGGGTAACTATGGCTACACCTTC.

V usage is TRBV27 and J usage is TRBJ1-1; D is ambiguous. Trimming shortened V by 4 bases and J by 1 base, and 22 bases separated the two germline ends. There are 18 residues in the CDR3. Germline V gives CDR1 MNHEY, CDR2 SMNVEV (reference sequence). The CDR3 loop reads CASSWNRGPQRRNTEAFF. The DNA for the CDR3 is TGTGCCAGCAGTTGGAACCGAGGGCCACAAAGGAGGAACACTGAAGCTTTCTTT.

This clone appeared a few times. The chain recombines TRBV3-1 (or the pseudogene TRBV3-2) with TRBJ2-2, with D possibly being TRBD1 (6 bases). Trimming pared 4 bases from V and 9 bases from J, leaving 12 bases between. The germline V gene has CDR1 LGHDT and CDR2 YNNKEL (reference sequence). This CDR3 comprises 13 residues. In nucleotides, the CDR3 is TGTGCCAGCAGCCCAACAGGGATCCGGGAGCTGTTTTTT. Protein sequence: CASSPTGIRELFF.

The chain links TRBV5-5 to TRBJ1-1, with D tentatively TRBD1 (5 bases). CDR3 length: 14 amino acids. V was cut by 6 bases and J by 8 bases, with 20 bases left in between. Germline assignment: CDR1 SGHKS and CDR2 YYEKEE (reference sequence). The CDR3 nucleotides read TGTGCCAGCATGCAGGTAATGGGGCAAAAGGAAGCTTTCTTT. It specifies CASMQVMGQKEAFF.

This clone was seen only once. The V gene is TRBV29-1, the J gene TRBJ2-7, with D perhaps matching TRBD1 (6 bases). Per the germline V gene, CDR1 is SQVTM and CDR2 is ANQGSEA. Trimming left V 3 bases short and J 4 bases short, with 13 bases between. The CDR3 extends over 13 amino acids. Written as DNA, the CDR3 is TGCAGCGTTGAGTCCGGACAGAAGTACGAGCAGTACTTC. Residues: CSVESGQKYEQYF.